A selection of T cell receptor beta chains follows, all from one sample in a study of Graves' ophthalmopathy and Graves' hyperthyroidism. One entry per CDR3 protein results from TCRdb running MiXCR on the multiplex PCR reads. Of approximately 700,000 distinct CDR3 sequences in the sample, about 38% were seen once. Source material: peripheral blood. Source of these receptors: an adult man with Graves' ophthalmopathy. CDR3s include the opening cysteine and the closing phenylalanine or tryptophan. The D gene is left open where the match is weak. Rows may omit the clone size; those that give it use once, few, many or a size class.

V gene	clone size	CDR3 length	D gene	J gene	CDR3 protein	CDR3 DNA
TRBV19	many	15	TRBD1	TRBJ1-2	CASRNTGGSNYGYTF	TGTGCCAGTAGAAACACAGGGGGATCTAACTATGGCTACACCTTC
TRBV7-9	few	14	NA	TRBJ2-7	CASSPIGTFDEQYF	TGTGCCAGCAGCCCAATTGGGACATTCGACGAGCAGTACTTC
TRBV12-5	NA	15	NA	TRBJ1-1	CASGLVPPENTEAFF	TGTGCTAGTGGTTTGGTACCCCCGGAGAACACTGAAGCTTTCTTT
TRBV3-1	few	14	NA	TRBJ1-3	CASSRANSGNTIYF	TGTGCCAGCAGCAGAGCTAACTCTGGAAACACCATATATTTT
TRBV7-9	few	15	TRBD1	TRBJ1-2	CASSPQGALEHGYTF	TGTGCCAGCAGCCCCCAGGGGGCTCTGGAACATGGCTACACCTTC
TRBV10-3	NA	13	NA	TRBJ2-7	CAISDRWSYEQYF	TGTGCCATCTCCGACAGGTGGTCCTACGAGCAGTACTTC
TRBV7-8	NA	16	NA	TRBJ2-5	CASSSQGAGGQETQYF	TGTGCCAGCAGCTCCCAGGGGGCGGGGGGGCAAGAGACCCAGTACTTC
TRBV6-1	many	14	TRBD2	TRBJ2-7	CASNRAGGSYEQYF	TGTGCCAGCAACCGAGCGGGAGGCTCCTACGAGCAGTACTTC
TRBV10-2	NA	14	NA	TRBJ1-3	CASREGGQRNTIYF	TGCGCCAGCAGGGAAGGAGGACAGCGGAACACCATATATTTT
TRBV5-1	many	17	NA	TRBJ1-1	CASSLVPGIGGRTEAFF	TGCGCCAGCAGCTTGGTTCCGGGGATTGGAGGTCGGACTGAAGCTTTCTTT
TRBV25-1	NA	14	TRBD1	TRBJ2-7	CASSSGTGRFEQYF	TGTGCCAGCAGCTCCGGGACAGGGCGGTTCGAGCAGTACTTC
TRBV6-5	few	15	TRBD1	TRBJ2-7	CASRPGQGRTAEQYF	TGTGCCAGCAGACCGGGACAGGGGCGCACGGCCGAGCAGTACTTC
TRBV3-1	NA	15	NA	TRBJ2-7	CASSQSAPGFDEQYF	TGTGCCAGCAGCCAGTCCGCCCCAGGGTTCGACGAGCAGTACTTC
TRBV2	many	12	NA	TRBJ1-2	CASSEGYYGYTF	TGTGCCAGCAGTGAGGGTTACTATGGCTACACCTTC
TRBV5-1	many	13	TRBD1	TRBJ2-7	CASSEQGAYEQYF	TGCGCCAGCAGCGAACAGGGGGCCTACGAGCAGTACTTC
TRBV6-6	few	15	TRBD1	TRBJ1-2	CASSYPGQGAYGYTF	TGTGCCAGCAGTTACCCGGGACAGGGGGCCTATGGCTACACCTTC
TRBV7-9	many	14	NA	TRBJ1-2	CASSLDASNYGYTF	TGTGCCAGCAGCTTGGATGCATCTAACTATGGCTACACCTTC
TRBV29-1	NA	16	TRBD1	TRBJ2-6	CSVTDRGSYGANVLTF	TGCAGCGTTACAGACAGGGGATCGTATGGGGCCAACGTCCTGACTTTC
TRBV15	NA	13	NA	TRBJ2-7	CATSYAKGHEQYF	TGTGCCACCAGCTACGCGAAGGGCCACGAGCAGTACTTC
TRBV2	many	14	NA	TRBJ1-5	CASNLGRVHQPQHF	TGTGCCAGCAACTTGGGACGGGTTCATCAGCCCCAGCATTTT
TRBV24-1	many	14	NA	TRBJ2-5	CATSDLSAQETQYF	TGTGCCACCAGTGATTTGTCAGCACAAGAGACCCAGTACTTC
TRBV10-3	NA	13	NA	TRBJ1-2	CAISEEANYGYTF	TGTGCCATCAGTGAGGAGGCTAACTATGGCTACACCTTC
TRBV10-3	NA	12	TRBD1	TRBJ2-5	CAIRTGWETQYF	TGTGCCATCAGGACAGGGTGGGAGACCCAGTACTTC
TRBV20-1	few	17	TRBD1	TRBJ2-7	CSALGTGGTSNPYEQYF	TGCAGTGCCCTCGGGACAGGGGGAACTAGTAACCCCTACGAGCAGTACTTC
TRBV24-1	once	16	TRBD2	TRBJ2-5	CASSELAGGWWETQYF	TGTGCCAGCAGTGAACTAGCGGGAGGGTGGTGGGAGACCCAGTACTTC
TRBV15	NA	12	NA	TRBJ1-5	CATSRDMGYQGF	TGTGCCACCAGCAGAGATATGGGGTACCAGGGGTTT
TRBV20-1	few	14	TRBD2	TRBJ2-5	CSASGLALGGTQYF	TGCAGTGCCTCGGGACTAGCGCTCGGGGGGACCCAGTACTTC
TRBV20-1	NA	17	NA	TRBJ1-2	CSARDLAGGAANYGYTF	TGCAGTGCTAGAGATCTAGCGGGGGGCGCAGCTAACTATGGCTACACCTTC
TRBV10-3	few	14	TRBD1	TRBJ1-6	CAISGDRDNSPLHF	TGTGCCATCAGTGGGGACAGGGACAATTCACCCCTCCACTTT
TRBV10-3	NA	12	NA	TRBJ1-6	CASTPQLTPLHF	TGTGCCAGCACCCCCCAACTGACACCCCTCCACTTT
TRBV11-2	NA	14	NA	TRBJ2-3	CASSLDSNTDTQYF	TGTGCCAGCAGCTTAGACAGCAACACAGATACGCAGTATTTT
TRBV10-2	NA	17	NA	TRBJ1-5	CASRSPSGGSPHQPQHF	TGCGCCAGCAGGTCCCCTAGCGGGGGGTCACCTCATCAGCCCCAGCATTTT
TRBV25-1	NA	15	NA	TRBJ2-1	CASSPGIRESNEQFF	TGTGCCAGCAGCCCGGGGATCAGGGAGAGCAATGAGCAGTTCTTC
TRBV7-8	NA	13	NA	TRBJ2-7	CASSMGDTYEQYF	TGTGCCAGTAGTATGGGGGACACCTACGAGCAGTACTTC
TRBV10-3	NA	22	TRBD2	TRBJ2-7	CASSYLGTGWTSGRPSSYEQYF	TGTGCCAGCAGTTACCTTGGGACAGGATGGACTAGCGGGAGGCCGAGCTCCTACGAGCAGTACTTC
TRBV19	few	15	TRBD1	TRBJ1-3	CASSSRQGRGNTIYF	TGTGCCAGTAGCTCAAGACAGGGGCGCGGAAACACCATATATTTT
TRBV7-8	many	13	NA	TRBJ1-2	CASSLQGNYGHTF	TGTGCCAGCAGCTTACAGGGGAACTATGGCCACACCTTC
TRBV5-5	few	15	TRBD1	TRBJ1-4	CASSLTGTGVEKLFF	TGTGCCAGCAGCCTGACCGGGACAGGGGTAGAAAAACTGTTTTTT
TRBV12-3/TRBV12-4	NA	14	NA	TRBJ1-2	CASSSMETIYGYTF	TGTGCCAGCAGTTCTATGGAGACTATCTATGGCTACACCTTC
TRBV7-8	many	14	TRBD2	TRBJ2-7	CASSAGLATHEQYF	TGTGCCAGCAGCGCGGGACTAGCAACCCACGAGCAGTACTTC
TRBV25-1	NA	13	NA	TRBJ1-4	CASSVVGQEKLFF	TGTGCCAGCAGTGTGGTGGGCCAGGAAAAACTGTTTTTT
TRBV7-9	NA	10	NA	TRBJ1-5	CASVEQPQHF	TGTGCCAGCGTCGAACAGCCCCAGCATTTT
TRBV12-3/TRBV12-4	NA	15	NA	TRBJ2-3	CASSFGDPITDTQYF	TGTGCCAGCAGTTTCGGGGACCCCATCACAGATACGCAGTATTTT
TRBV7-2	few	16	NA	TRBJ1-4	CASSLTQARTNEKLFF	TGTGCCAGCAGCTTAACCCAGGCTAGGACTAATGAAAAACTGTTTTTT
TRBV25-1	NA	13	NA	TRBJ1-1	CASLAAMNTEAFF	TGTGCCAGCTTGGCAGCCATGAACACTGAAGCTTTCTTT
TRBV11-2	many	15	TRBD1	TRBJ1-3	CASSPGTGSGNTIYF	TGTGCCAGCAGCCCCGGGACAGGGTCTGGAAACACCATATATTTT
TRBV30	few	13	NA	TRBJ1-2	CAWSDGRSYGYTF	TGTGCCTGGAGTGACGGGAGGAGCTATGGCTACACCTTC
TRBV7-9	many	15	TRBD1	TRBJ1-3	CASSLTTGAGNTIYF	TGTGCCAGCAGCTTAACGACAGGGGCTGGAAACACCATATATTTT
TRBV7-2	few	15	NA	TRBJ1-2	CASSLAGGRSYGYTF	TGTGCCAGCAGCTTAGCCGGGGGCCGCTCCTATGGCTACACCTTC
TRBV20-1	many	13	NA	TRBJ1-6	CSAKDSLDSPLHF	TGCAGTGCTAAGGACAGCCTCGATTCACCCCTCCACTTT
TRBV7-3	many	17	TRBD1	TRBJ2-5	CASIGRGQGRAQETQYF	TGTGCCAGCATAGGAAGGGGACAGGGAAGGGCCCAAGAGACCCAGTACTTC
TRBV27	many	13	NA	TRBJ1-6	CASSFSGNSPLHF	TGTGCCAGCAGTTTCTCAGGGAATTCACCCCTCCACTTT
TRBV7-8	many	10	NA	TRBJ2-2	CASGSGELFF	TGTGCCAGCGGGAGCGGGGAGCTGTTTTTT
TRBV18	NA	15	TRBD2	TRBJ2-2	CASSPLREDGGELFF	TGTGCCAGCTCACCATTGCGGGAGGATGGCGGGGAGCTGTTTTTT
TRBV12-3/TRBV12-4	NA	15	NA	TRBJ1-6	CASSFLGIYNSPLHF	TGTGCCAGCAGTTTCTTGGGGATCTATAATTCACCCCTCCACTTT
TRBV6-5	NA	16	TRBD1	TRBJ1-2	CASSYSQGAKGYGYTF	TGTGCCAGCAGTTACAGTCAGGGGGCGAAGGGATATGGCTACACCTTC
TRBV7-9	many	15	TRBD1	TRBJ2-5	CASSQDRAAQETQYF	TGTGCCAGCAGCCAGGACAGGGCGGCCCAAGAGACCCAGTACTTC
TRBV15	many	16	TRBD1	TRBJ1-6	CATSPLDRGRRSPLHF	TGTGCCACCAGCCCACTGGACAGGGGGAGGCGTTCACCCCTCCACTTT